Following are 17 T cell receptor beta chains from one sample sequenced in a study of T cell responses to AZD1222 COVID-19 vaccine. TCRdb's copy holds only in-frame clones and misses some; the assay was immunoSEQ multiplex PCR. The profile covers 120,000 or so clones, with 80% to 95% appearing a single time and 4% to 5% taken by the ten largest. The sample in question was peripheral blood, obtained 28 days after the second dose of the MenACWY control vaccine. The source of these receptors is an adult who received the MenACWY meningococcal vaccine as a control.

The CDR3 DNA is TGTGCCAGTAAGGACAGGGCGAATCAGCCCCAGCATTTT. This encodes CASKDRANQPQHF. The chain recombines TRBV19 with TRBJ1-5; 8 nucleotides match TRBD1. The length of the CDR3 is 13 residues. V was pared by 7 bases and J by 4 bases, with 3 bases of the junction left unmatched. Germline V gene data show CDR1 as LNHDA and CDR2 as SQIVND (reference sequence).

The chain joins TRBV27 to TRBJ2-5; TRBD1 matches at 8 bases. Germline CDR1 reads MNHEY; CDR2 reads SMNVEV (reference sequence). CDR3 length equals 16 residues. With V trimmed by 3 bases and J by 5 bases, 11 bases remained unmatched. In DNA form, the CDR3 reads TGTGCCAGCAGTTTCAGTCAGGGGGCGCTGGGGGAGACCCAGTACTTC. The encoded protein is CASSFSQGALGETQYF.

The chain couples TRBV7-7 to TRBJ2-5, with a weak D call TRBD1 (5 bases). Germline V gene sequence: CDR1 SSHAT, CDR2 FNYEAQ (reference sequence). V dropped 2 bases and J dropped 3 bases, with 7 bases sitting between them. This CDR3 is built from 13 residues. This CDR3 is CASSLQGKETQYF. In DNA, the CDR3 is TGTGCCAGCAGCTTACAGGGAAAAGAGACCCAGTACTTC. Supplemented by reference TRBV7-7 and TRBJ2-5, the full variable domain reads GAGVSQSPRYKVTKRGQDVTLRCDPISSHATLYWYQQALGQGPEFLTYFNYEAQPDKSGLPSDRFSAERPEGSISTLTIQRTEQRDSAMYRCASSLQGKETQYFGPGTRLLVL.

CDR3 sequence reads: CASGNDRTGPGTSGWTGELFF. CDR3 coding DNA: TGTGCTAGTGGCAACGACCGGACCGGGCCGGGGACTAGCGGGTGGACCGGGGAGCTGTTTTTT. The genes are TRBV12-5 and TRBJ2-2, with TRBD2 identical over 12 bases. This CDR3 comprises 21 residues. CDR1 and CDR2 from the germline V gene are LGHNT and FRNRAP. Losses at the gene ends were 6 bases for V and 5 bases for J; bases not matched to a gene: 22. Complete variable domain (other parts from reference TRBV12-5 and TRBJ2-2): DARVTQTPRHKVTEMGQEVTMRCQPILGHNTVFWYRQTMMQGLELLAYFRNRAPLDDSGMPKDRFSAEMPDATLATLKIQPSEPRDSAVYFCASGNDRTGPGTSGWTGELFFGEGSRLTVL.

The V gene is TRBV19, the J gene TRBJ1-4, with 8 bases identical to TRBD1. The CDR3 is 19 residues long. Germline lookup yields CDR1 LNHDA and CDR2 SQIVND (reference sequence). J lost 2 bases, V lost 4 bases, and 15 bases had no gene match. CDR3 nucleotides: TGTGCCAGTAGTACCCTACGGAGCAACAACAGGGGGACTAATGAAAAACTGTTTTTT. Translated, it gives CASSTLRSNNRGTNEKLFF.

The chain carries TRBV5-1 and TRBJ2-2, with D possibly matching TRBD1 (6 bases). V shed 0 bases and J shed 4 bases, with 13 bases lying between them. This CDR3 is 16 amino acids long. Germline CDR1 and CDR2: SGHRS and YFSETQ. The CDR3 coding sequence is TGCGCCAGCAGCTTGGGACCAGGGGCGGTCACCGGGGAGCTGTTTTTT. Translating it yields CASSLGPGAVTGELFF.

This clone was seen more than once but under ten times. V gene TRBV6-4 combines with J gene TRBJ1-1, with 7 bases fitting TRBD1. Per the germline V gene, CDR1 is MRHNA and CDR2 is SNTAGT. J lost 0 bases, V lost 6 bases, and 1 base had no gene match. This CDR3 region has 13 residues. CDR3 coding DNA: TGTGCCAGCAGGGGACAGCTGAACACTGAAGCTTTCTTT. It is translated as CASRGQLNTEAFF.

J is TRBJ2-7 and V is TRBV11-2; a weak D match, TRBD1 (6 bases). The CDR3 spans 13 residues. The V gene lost 5 bases and the J gene lost 3 bases, with 11 bases spanning the gap. Germline CDR1 is SGHAT and CDR2 is FQNNGV. The CDR3 DNA sequence: TGTGCCAGCAGCCTCGACAGGCGCTACGAGCAGTACTTC. This codes for CASSLDRRYEQYF.

In DNA, the CDR3 is TGTGCCAGCAGCCCGCCGCTGGGAGGGAGCAATCAGCCCCAGCATTTT. Encoded protein: CASSPPLGGSNQPQHF. This chain uses TRBV28 with TRBJ1-5; D is unresolved. The V end was cut by 6 bases, the J end by 1 base, with 16 bases between. This CDR3 has 16 residues. Germline V gives CDR1 MDHEN, CDR2 SYDVKM.

This clone was found a few times. The chain couples TRBV6-5 to TRBJ2-3, with 8 bases matching TRBD2. The junction had 10 bases not matched to a gene; V was cut back by 11 bases and J by 0 bases. Germline CDR1 reads MNHEY; CDR2 reads SVGAGI. The CDR3 contains 15 residues. In DNA form, the CDR3 reads TGTGCCGAGGGTGGGGTAGCGGGAAGCACAGATACGCAGTATTTT. It codes for CAEGGVAGSTDTQYF.

The genes are TRBV2 and TRBJ2-5; D gene ambiguous. This CDR3 is 13 amino acids long. V was cut by 6 bases and J by 2 bases, with 10 bases left in between. Germline V gene lookup returns CDR1 SNHLY and CDR2 FYNNEI. The CDR3 region is CASRSQQQETQYF. The CDR3 coding sequence is TGTGCCAGCAGATCCCAGCAACAAGAGACCCAGTACTTC.

This clone turned up a few times. V and J are TRBV5-3 and TRBJ1-2; D is uncertain. TRBV5-3 is assigned to the ORF class and has an uncertain function. Trimming pared 2 bases from V and 7 bases from J, leaving 6 bases between. CDR3 length: 11 amino acids. The CDR3 DNA is TGTGCCAGAAGCTTAGTAGGTGGCTACACCTTC. Amino acids: CARSLVGGYTF.

The rearrangement uses TRBV18 and TRBJ1-5; perhaps TRBD1 as D (5 bases). V lost 6 bases and J lost 3, with 12 bases in between. This CDR3 comprises 14 residues. The germline gives CDR1 KGHSH, CDR2 LQKENI. Here the CDR3 DNA reads TGTGCCAGCTCCCGGGGAGGGGACAATCAGCCCCAGCATTTT. Its translation: CASSRGGDNQPQHF.

J is TRBJ2-1 and V is TRBV28; TRBD1 aligns across 7 bases. The CDR3 consists of 16 residues. Losses at the gene ends were 4 bases for V and 4 bases for J; bases not matched to a gene: 10. From germline, CDR1 is MDHEN and CDR2 SYDVKM. Written as DNA, the CDR3 is TGTGCCAGCAGTTCCACCTCGGCAGGGGGATACAATGAGCAGTTCTTC. This sequence encodes CASSSTSAGGYNEQFF.

The chain carries TRBV7-2 and TRBJ2-2; D is unclear. The germline V and J ends were trimmed by 5 bases and 9 bases, with 16 bases remaining between them. Germline CDR1 and CDR2: SGHTA and FQGNSA. This CDR3 spans 14 amino acids. Here the CDR3 reads CASSSGLHAWELFF. CDR3 DNA sequence: TGTGCCAGCAGCAGTGGTCTTCACGCCTGGGAGCTGTTTTTT.

V gene TRBV7-8 combines with J gene TRBJ2-6; D unclear. The CDR3 spans 16 residues. The V and J ends lost 3 bases and 0 bases respectively, with 9 bases between them. Germline V CDR1 and CDR2: SGHVS, FQNEAQ. The CDR3 coding sequence is TGTGCCAGCAGCTTGAGGTCGAACTCTGGGGCCAACGTCCTGACTTTC. Amino acid sequence: CASSLRSNSGANVLTF.

V and J are TRBV6-6 and TRBJ2-1, with D uncertain. The V end was cut by 8 bases, the J end by 3 bases, with 14 bases between. Looked up from germline, CDR1 is MNHNY and CDR2 is SVGAGI (reference sequence). The CDR3 is 14 amino acids. CDR3 loop: CASHDPLGYNEQFF. The CDR3 DNA sequence: TGTGCCAGCCATGACCCGCTGGGCTACAATGAGCAGTTCTTC.